Here is one T cell receptor (beta chain) with its context. The data derive from a study of cytomegalovirus exposure and HLA in healthy donors. Overall study context: Early release data held some 79 million unique TCRs from HLA-typed donors.

The PCR was carried out with 60 Vbeta primers and 13 Jbeta primers. Clones were read by immunoSEQ multiplex PCR, and TCRdb kept only the in-frame ones, dropping some. The table shows approximately 210,000 clones, with around 79% occurring only once. CDR1 MNHNY and CDR2 SVGAGI come from the germline V gene (reference sequence). CDR3 length equals 16 residues. V was pared by 0 bases and J by 0 bases, with 4 bases of the junction left unmatched. This sequence joins TRBV6-6 and TRBJ1-1; TRBD1 matches 7 bases. The receptor was isolated from a male donor in good health and CMV-seronegative. Material: PBMCs. CDR3 nucleotides: TGTGCCAGCAGTTACTCTACAGGGGCAATGAACACTGAAGCTTTCTTT. Encoded protein: CASSYSTGAMNTEAFF.